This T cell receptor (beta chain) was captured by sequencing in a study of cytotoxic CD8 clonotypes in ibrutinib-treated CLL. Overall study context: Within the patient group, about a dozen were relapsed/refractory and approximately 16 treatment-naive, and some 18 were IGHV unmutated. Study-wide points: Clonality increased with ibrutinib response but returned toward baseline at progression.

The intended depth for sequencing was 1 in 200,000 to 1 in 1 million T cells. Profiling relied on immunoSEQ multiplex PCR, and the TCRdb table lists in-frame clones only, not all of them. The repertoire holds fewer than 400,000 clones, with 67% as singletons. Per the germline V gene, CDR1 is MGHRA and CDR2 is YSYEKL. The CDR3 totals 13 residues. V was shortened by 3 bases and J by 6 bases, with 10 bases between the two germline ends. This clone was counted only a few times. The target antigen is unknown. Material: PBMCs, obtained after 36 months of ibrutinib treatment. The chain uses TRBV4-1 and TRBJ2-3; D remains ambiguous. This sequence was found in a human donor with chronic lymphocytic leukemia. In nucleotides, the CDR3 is TGCGCCAGCAGCCACTTCTCCGAGGATACGCAGTATTTT. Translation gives CASSHFSEDTQYF.